These 10 T cell receptor beta chains were sequenced from one sample in a study of T-cell reconstitution after alpha-beta-depleted transplantation in children. Preparation of the TCRbeta library was carried out with unique molecular identifiers. MiXCR was run by TCRdb on the PCR reads, yielding one entry per CDR3 protein. This sample carries about 150,000 distinct CDR3 sequences, around 10% of them seen once, and the ten largest clones take approximately 13%. Sequencing was performed on PBMCs, taken before TCRalphabeta/CD19-depleted stem cell transplant. The source of these receptors is a boy younger than 10 with acute myeloid leukemia, due to receive a stem cell transplant.

The table lists this clonotype with many counts. The chain joins TRBV12-3 or TRBV12-4 to TRBJ2-7; the D is unclear. Trimming left V 3 bases short and J 7 bases short, with 10 bases between. The CDR3 loop spans 12 amino acids. The CDR3 protein is CASSFASGEQYV. Here the CDR3 DNA reads TGTGCCAGCAGTTTTGCGTCCGGGGAGCAGTACGTC.

This clonotype occurred many times. The chain couples TRBV5-1 to TRBJ2-3; TRBD2 aligns across 10 bases. Germline CDR1 reads SGHRS; CDR2 reads YFSETQ. The CDR3 covers 16 residues. After removal of 0 bases from V and 5 bases from J, the junction contained 6 bases not matched to a gene. Written as DNA, the CDR3 is TGCGCCAGCAGCTTGGCCCTAGCGGGAGCGGGAGATACGCAGTATTTT. Its protein is CASSLALAGAGDTQYF.

This clonotype was seen at least ten times. The V gene is TRBV5-1, the J gene TRBJ2-5, with D perhaps matching TRBD1 (5 bases). The CDR3 is 16 residues long. Germline values: CDR1 SGHRS, CDR2 YFSETQ. Trimming removed 0 bases from V and 3 bases from J, with 15 bases in between. CDR3 region: CASSLGVLSREETQYF. The CDR3 coding sequence is TGCGCCAGCAGCTTGGGCGTTCTATCCAGGGAAGAGACCCAGTACTTC.

V and J are TRBV3-1 and TRBJ2-3; 12 positions match TRBD2. Germline trimming cut 8 bases from V and 6 bases from J; bases unmatched to any gene: 18. The CDR3 is made up of 18 amino acids. CDR1 and CDR2 from the germline V gene are LGHDT and YNNKEL (reference sequence). CDR3: CASCFRWLAGGIVDTQYF. In DNA form, the CDR3 reads TGTGCCAGCTGTTTCCGCTGGCTAGCGGGGGGGATCGTCGATACGCAGTATTTT.

This chain links TRBV6-2 or TRBV6-3 with TRBJ2-1; D remains unclear. Trimming stripped 0 bases from V and 8 bases from J, with 8 bases between. Germline V gene lookup returns CDR1 MNHEY and CDR2 SVGEGT. The CDR3 totals 13 residues. The CDR3: CASSYSNPDEQFF. CDR3 coding DNA: TGTGCCAGCAGTTACTCGAATCCGGATGAGCAGTTCTTC.

This clonotype was found many times. The V call is TRBV12-3 or TRBV12-4, the J call TRBJ2-1, with D perhaps TRBD1 or TRBD2 (6 bases each). This CDR3 spans 15 amino acids. The V and J ends lost 6 bases and 3 bases respectively, with 15 bases between them. The CDR3 DNA is TGTGCCAGCAGCGGGGGCCCCGGAGGCTACAATGAGCAGTTCTTC. This sequence encodes CASSGGPGGYNEQFF.

V is TRBV28 and J is TRBJ2-2; D remains ambiguous. CDR3 length equals 17 residues. Germline V CDR1 and CDR2: MDHEN, SYDVKM. Between the trimmed V and J ends, which lost 0 bases and 4 bases, there was a span of 15 bases. DNA for the CDR3: TGTGCCAGCAGTTTATGGCGCAGGACGCGTCCCACCGGGGAGCTGTTTTTT. Residues: CASSLWRRTRPTGELFF.

This clonotype occurred many times. The chain is built from TRBV12-3 or TRBV12-4 and TRBJ2-2; D is undetermined. This CDR3 has 17 amino acids. V was trimmed by 5 bases and J by 2 bases, leaving 18 bases between them. The CDR3 is CASSPSLHGRNTGELFF. The CDR3 coding sequence is TGTGCCAGCAGTCCAAGCCTCCACGGGCGAAACACCGGGGAGCTGTTTTTT.

This clonotype was counted many times. The V and J genes are TRBV5-5 and TRBJ1-1; no clear D. The germline CDR1 and CDR2 sequences are SGHKS and YYEKEE (reference sequence). The V gene lost 1 base and the J gene lost 0 bases, with 7 bases spanning the gap. The CDR3 consists of 14 residues. In nucleotides, the CDR3 is TGTGCCAGCAGCTTGCCGGGGATGAACACTGAAGCTTTCTTT. Translating gives CASSLPGMNTEAFF. Using reference TRBV5-5 and TRBJ1-1 for the parts outside the CDR3, the full variable domain is DAGVTQSPTHLIKTRGQQVTLRCSPISGHKSVSWYQQVLGQGPQFIFQYYEKEERGRGNFPDRFSARQFPNYSSELNVNALLLGDSALYLCASSLPGMNTEAFFGQGTRLTVV.

This clonotype was detected ten times or more. J is TRBJ1-2 and V is TRBV4-1, with D tentatively TRBD1 (5 bases). The CDR3 runs 15 residues. V lost 0 bases to trimming and J lost 5 bases, with 13 bases between them. From germline, CDR1 is MGHRA and CDR2 YSYEKL. This chain's CDR3 is CASSQDPRGGYGYTF. The DNA for the CDR3 is TGCGCCAGCAGCCAAGATCCGAGGGGTGGGTATGGCTACACCTTC.